Sequencing of this TCR beta chain was carried out in a study of T cells in Graves' hyperthyroidism and ophthalmopathy. When ophthalmopathy did not progress within 18 months, Graves' hyperthyroidism was considered stable. The diagnoses drew upon clinical symptoms, serum thyroxine and TRAb, thyroid ultrasound and orbital computed tomography. Researchers took RNA transcripts and amplified the TCR beta CDR3 regions from them. Initially, a first-round RT-PCR of the TCR CDR3 employed the HTBI primer set. Each CDR3 protein gets one entry after TCRdb re-called the multiplex PCR reads with MiXCR. The repertoire consists of hundreds of thousands of distinct CDR3 sequences, with 35% to 45% occurring once and the leading ten covering 7% to 10%. Germline assignment: CDR1 LNHDA and CDR2 SQIVND (reference sequence). V lost 8 bases, J lost 5 bases, and 10 bases lay in between. This CDR3 is built from 11 residues.

This clonotype was recorded a few times. This rearrangement joins TRBV19 to TRBJ2-7; D uncertain. The source material was blood. This sequence originates from a man younger than 30 with Graves' hyperthyroidism. Here the CDR3 DNA reads TGTGCCAGTTCCCAGTATAACGAGCAGTACTTC. It is translated as CASSQYNEQYF.